The 15 T cell receptor beta chains below come from one sample, sequenced in a study of cytomegalovirus exposure and HLA in healthy donors (dated by TCRdb to about 2017). Receptors were amplified or captured by the immunoSEQ multiplex PCR assay. The multiplex PCR relied on a mix of 60 forward primers for TCR Vbeta segments and 13 reverse primers for TCR Jbeta segments. TCRdb provides this immuneACCESS table in a form limited to in-frame rearrangements. Some clones are lacking; in checked studies, under half of them reflect an unresolved V gene, and why the rest are absent is not known. The sample contains over 150,000 clones, around four fifths of them found a single time. The top ten hold roughly 3.5% of the sample. Sequences were obtained from PBMCs. The receptors were gathered from a woman aged 55-69 years in good health and CMV-seropositive.

The chain links TRBV13 to TRBJ2-7; 8 bases agree with TRBD1. V lost 3 bases to trimming and J lost 6 bases; unmatched junction nucleotides: 10. CDR1 and CDR2 from the germline V gene are PRHDT and FYEKMQ (reference sequence). This CDR3 is built from 15 residues. CDR3 sequence reads: CASSLGTGRSAEQYF. The CDR3 DNA follows: TGTGCCAGCAGCTTGGGGACAGGACGCTCCGCCGAGCAGTACTTC.

The chain couples TRBV10-3 to TRBJ2-1, with 11 bases identical to TRBD2. The CDR3 has 16 amino acids. V shed 3 bases, J shed 5 bases, and the junction held 6 bases outside the gene matches. Germline V gene lookup returns CDR1 ENHRY and CDR2 SYGVKD. The DNA of the CDR3 is TGTGCCATCAGTGATTTGACTAGCGGGGCAAACAATGAGCAGTTCTTC. This gives the protein CAISDLTSGANNEQFF.

Turning to this clone: An end of the junction differs from the germline gene, which may be a read error. This chain connects TRBV6-5 to TRBJ1-4; maybe TRBD1 (6 bases). CDR3 length: 12 amino acids. Germline V gene lookup returns CDR1 MNHEY and CDR2 SVGAGI. The CDR3 loop is CASTHRDEKLLF. The DNA for the CDR3 is TGTGCCAGCACCCACAGGGATGAAAAACTGCTTTTT.

The J gene is TRBJ1-4, the V gene TRBV9; 9 nucleotides agree with TRBD1. The CDR3 has 16 residues. With V trimmed by 2 bases and J by 1 base, 3 bases remained unmatched. CDR1 SGDLS and CDR2 YYNGEE come from the germline V gene. In DNA form, the CDR3 reads TGTGCCAGCAGCGTGGGACAGGGCCGAACTAATGAAAAACTGTTTTTT. It codes for CASSVGQGRTNEKLFF.

CDR3 in DNA: TGTGCCAGCAGCTTATCCGGGACTCGACAGGAGCAGTACTTC. Its protein product is CASSLSGTRQEQYF. The chain carries TRBV11-3 and TRBJ2-7; possible D gene TRBD2, 6 bases. V shed 2 bases and J shed 7 bases, with 15 bases lying between them. The CDR3 extends over 14 amino acids. CDR1 and CDR2 from the germline V gene are SGHNT and YENEEA. Filled out from reference TRBV11-3 and TRBJ2-7, the complete variable domain reads EAGVVQSPRYKIIEKKQPVAFWCNPISGHNTLYWYLQNLGQGPELLIRYENEEAVDDSQLPKDRFSAERLKGVDSTLKIQPAELGDSAVYLCASSLSGTRQEQYFGPGTRLTVT.

The chain recombines TRBV7-9 with TRBJ1-2; a possible D gene is TRBD1 (5 bases). Germline V gene sequence: CDR1 SEHNR, CDR2 FQNEAQ (reference sequence). Between the trimmed V and J ends, which lost 1 base and 6 bases, there was a span of 9 bases. CDR3 length: 13 amino acids. The CDR3 DNA sequence: TGTGCCAGCAGCTTAGAAGCCAGGGATGGCTACACCTTC. Protein sequence: CASSLEARDGYTF.

The rearrangement uses TRBV28 and TRBJ1-5; weak D call: TRBD1 (6 bases). Germline V gene sequence: CDR1 MDHEN, CDR2 SYDVKM. The CDR3 has 12 residues. Trimming left V 5 bases short and J 6 bases short, with 8 bases between. CDR3 in amino acids: CASSQDSQPQHF. The CDR3, as DNA: TGTGCCAGCAGTCAGGACAGTCAGCCCCAGCATTTT.

The CDR3 loop reads CASSYGHSSPLHF. The CDR3 region has the DNA TGTGCCAGCAGTTACGGGCACTCTTCACCCCTCCACTTT. V gene TRBV6-5 combines with J gene TRBJ1-6; no reliable D call. In germline, CDR1 is MNHEY, CDR2 SVGAGI. Trimming removed 2 bases at V and 9 bases at J, with 8 bases between. The CDR3 has 13 amino acids.

V is TRBV5-4 and J is TRBJ2-5; 8 bases map to TRBD2. Judging by the DNA end, TRBJ2-7 fits better; the J call may be wrong. There are 19 residues in the CDR3. From germline, CDR1 is SGHNT and CDR2 YYREEE (reference sequence). DNA of the CDR3: TGTGCCAGCAGCTTGGTTGGGCTAGCGGGCGCCACGGGGTCCTACGAGCAGTACTTC. Protein sequence: CASSLVGLAGATGSYEQYF.

The chain carries TRBV6-1 and TRBJ1-5; the match to TRBD1 covers 10 bases. This CDR3 is 13 amino acids long. CDR1 is MNHNS and CDR2 is SASEGT in the germline V gene. Germline trimming cut 5 bases from V and 7 bases from J; bases unmatched to any gene: 2. The DNA for the CDR3 is TGTGCCAGCAGTTCGGACAGGGGGCAGCCCCAGCATTTT. Its protein is CASSSDRGQPQHF.

CDR3 sequence reads: CASTPHPMNTEAFF. As DNA, the CDR3 is TGTGCCAGCACCCCCCATCCCATGAACACTGAAGCTTTCTTT. V usage is TRBV7-6 and J usage is TRBJ1-1, with D uncertain. Germline V gene data show CDR1 as SGHVS and CDR2 as FNYEAQ. This CDR3 contains 14 residues. The ends were cut back, 7 bases at V and 0 bases at J, with 12 bases in the middle.

The genes are TRBV7-2 and TRBJ2-2; unclear D gene. Germline V gene lookup returns CDR1 SGHTA and CDR2 FQGNSA. The CDR3 consists of 16 residues. Trimming stripped 5 bases from V and 2 bases from J, with 15 bases between. The CDR3 sequence: CASSPSAAFNTGELFF. In nucleotides, the CDR3 is TGTGCCAGCAGCCCGAGTGCAGCGTTCAACACCGGGGAGCTGTTTTTT.

The chain has TRBV5-1 and TRBJ1-4, with D perhaps matching TRBD1 (6 bases). The CDR3 is 19 amino acids. The germline CDR1 and CDR2 sequences are SGHRS and YFSETQ. V was cut by 0 bases and J by 2 bases, with 20 bases left in between. CDR3 region: CASSLAEFTGWGTNEKLFF. The DNA for the CDR3 is TGCGCCAGCAGCTTGGCCGAATTTACAGGGTGGGGGACTAATGAAAAACTGTTTTTT.

The CDR3 is CAWSRGLAGPYNEQFF. As DNA, the CDR3 is TGTGCCTGGAGTCGGGGACTAGCGGGCCCCTACAATGAGCAGTTCTTC. The V gene is TRBV30, the J gene TRBJ2-1; 12 nucleotides agree with TRBD2. The V gene end was trimmed by 2 bases and the J gene end by 2 bases; junction bases not matched to a gene: 4. The CDR3 covers 16 residues. Germline CDR1 reads GTSNPN; CDR2 reads SVGIG (reference sequence).

The chain links TRBV6-4 to TRBJ2-1; D not certain. The CDR3 length is 13 residues. V gave up 6 bases and J gave up 4 bases, with 10 bases separating them. Germline V gene sequence: CDR1 MRHNA, CDR2 SNTAGT. The CDR3 bases are TGTGCCAGCAGCCTATCGGGTTACAATGAGCAGTTCTTC. This translates into CASSLSGYNEQFF.